The 5 T cell receptor beta chains reported below all come from one sample, sequenced in a study of T-cell reconstitution after alpha-beta-depleted transplantation in children. Unique molecular identifiers were incorporated when the TCRbeta library was constructed. In TCRdb, the PCR reads were re-called with MiXCR into one record per CDR3 protein. The data hold approximately 630,000 distinct CDR3 sequences, with about 12% observed a single time. Sequencing was performed on PBMCs, taken before TCRalphabeta/CD19-depleted stem cell transplant. These TCRs come from a girl aged 2 to 10 with congenital amegakaryocytic thrombocytopenia, due to receive a stem cell transplant.

This clonotype was seen many times. The V call is TRBV20-1, the J call TRBJ2-7, with D unclear. Germline CDR1 DFQATT, CDR2 SNEGSKA (reference sequence). The V and J ends lost 3 bases and 3 bases respectively, with 9 bases between them. The CDR3 sequence is 12 residues long. The CDR3 loop reads CSASGHDYEQYF. The DNA for the CDR3 is TGCAGTGCTAGCGGGCACGACTACGAGCAGTACTTC.

This rearrangement joins TRBV12-3 or TRBV12-4 to TRBJ2-7, with D perhaps being TRBD1 or TRBD2 (5 bases each). Trimming removed 6 bases from V and 4 bases from J, with 16 bases in between. This CDR3 is built from 14 residues. The CDR3 DNA reads TGTGCCAGCAGCAAAAACACGGGACCATACGAGCAGTACTTC. Translating gives CASSKNTGPYEQYF.

This clonotype was recorded many times. The V and J genes are TRBV2 and TRBJ1-2; no reliable D call. Germline CDR1 is SNHLY and CDR2 is FYNNEI. This CDR3 is built from 14 residues. V was clipped by 1 base and J by 3 bases, with 9 bases between them. The CDR3 protein is CASSEGVIYYGYTF. CDR3 nucleotides: TGTGCCAGCAGTGAAGGGGTGATTTACTATGGCTACACCTTC. Drawing the rest from reference TRBV2 and TRBJ1-2, the complete variable domain is EPEVTQTPSHQVTQMGQEVILRCVPISNHLYFYWYRQILGQKVEFLVSFYNNEISEKSEIFDDQFSVERPDGSNFTLKIRSTKLEDSAMYFCASSEGVIYYGYTFGSGTRLTVV.

Only one count was recorded for this clonotype. This chain joins TRBV4-2 and TRBJ2-1; tentative D call: TRBD2 (5 bases). CDR1 is LGHNA, CDR2 YNFKEQ, per germline. The CDR3 has 13 residues. Trimming took off 4 bases at V and 8 bases at J, with 12 bases between the two ends. The CDR3 sequence is CASSRTHGDEQFF. In nucleotides, the CDR3 is TGTGCCAGCAGCCGAACCCACGGGGATGAGCAGTTCTTC.

This clonotype was detected ten times or more. The chain has TRBV20-1 and TRBJ2-1; no definite D call. CDR1 is DFQATT, CDR2 SNEGSKA, per germline (reference sequence). Trimming took off 6 bases at V and 7 bases at J, with 16 bases between the two ends. This CDR3 has 13 amino acids. CDR3 in DNA: TGCAGTGCCCGAAAGGGTATAGTTAATGAGCAGTTCTTC. The encoded protein is CSARKGIVNEQFF.